This TCR beta chain was sequenced for a study of blood T cell repertoires in COVID-19. Overall study context: Sample material is recorded as cDNA or gDNA derived from T cells, B-cell-depleted T cells, or PBMCs.

Germline V gene lookup returns CDR1 SGHRS and CDR2 YFSETQ. Between the trimmed V and J ends, which lost 2 bases and 2 bases, there was a span of 7 bases. This CDR3 spans 13 amino acids. Per the original methods: Nucleated cell number was recorded as an estimate derived from reference gene primer amplification. Repertoires were generated with immunoSEQ multiplex PCR, while TCRdb's copy carries only in-frame clones and drops some. The V and J calls and the clone size are those of that table, but D and trimming were determined from the DNA. The sample lists roughly 330,000 clones; just over 85% were seen once. Participants, about 18 to 100 years old, spanned more than 20 US areas. Donors in Cohort 3 who had recovered were those with two negative PCRs, healthcare professional clearance, or resolution of their symptoms.

This sequence was found in a woman aged 18-30 years who had recovered from COVID-19. J is TRBJ1-1 and V is TRBV5-1; D ambiguous. The sample was PBMCs or T cells enriched from blood (not recorded which). The CDR3 is CASSFLSNTEAFF. CDR3 sequence (DNA): TGCGCCAGCAGCTTCCTAAGTAACACTGAAGCTTTCTTT.